This T cell receptor beta chain was obtained from a study of blood T cell repertoires in COVID-19. About the study: PBMCs, B-cell-depleted T cells, or T cells provided the cDNA or gDNA that made up the material.

Germline CDR1 and CDR2: LGHDT and YNNKEL (reference sequence). The CDR3 has 14 amino acids. V was clipped by 5 bases and J by 0 bases, with 9 bases between them. Sequencing used immunoSEQ multiplex PCR; TCRdb keeps in-frame clones, though not all of them. The table includes over 600,000 clones, just under 90% detected once. The sample taken for sequencing was peripheral blood. The chain recombines TRBV3-1 (or the pseudogene TRBV3-2) with TRBJ2-3, with D perhaps matching TRBD1 (5 bases). The sequence was collected from a woman under 30 with acute or convalescent COVID-19. Written as DNA, the CDR3 is TGTGCCAGCAGCGAGACAGCTAGCACAGATACGCAGTATTTT. Its translation is CASSETASTDTQYF.